This T cell receptor (beta chain) was captured in a study of cytomegalovirus exposure and HLA in healthy donors. Study details: About 82 million unique TCRs from HLA-typed donors were held in an early release of data.

The sample holds one count of this clone. Its antigen is undetermined. This CDR3 has 15 amino acids. V was clipped by 6 bases and J by 1 base; unmatched bases: 7. Germline loops: CDR1 MNHEY, CDR2 SVGAGI. General observations from the study: In a later analysis, HLA-C alleles had the fewest associated TCRs, DRB1 alleles the most. An apparent linkage of common viral pathogens to several of the most significant clusters emerged in a later analysis. What TCR beta sequences reportedly achieved was accurate prediction of HLA-A and HLA-B alleles in most subjects.

Amplification used 60 Vbeta primers and 13 Jbeta primers. Generated by immunoSEQ multiplex PCR, the TCRdb table keeps only in-frame clones and is missing some. Among around 140,000 clones listed, 75% were seen once. This chain uses TRBV6-5 with TRBJ1-1, with 8 bases fitting TRBD1. The sequencing input was PBMCs. This TCR derives from a young man in good health and CMV-seronegative. The CDR3 loop reads CASRPGQGGNTEAFF. CDR3 nucleotide sequence: TGTGCCAGCAGACCCGGACAGGGCGGGAACACTGAAGCTTTCTTT.